This T cell receptor (beta chain) was sequenced during a study of CD8+ T cells in alopecia areata. The overall study: It was oral tofacitinib, at 5 to 10 mg twice daily, that treated patients received.

This CDR3 spans 15 amino acids. The germline V and J ends were trimmed by 10 bases and 3 bases, with 22 bases remaining between them. Germline CDR1 reads SNHLY; CDR2 reads FYNNEI. After isolation, RNA underwent reverse transcription to generate cDNA as the sequencing template. The table came from immunoSEQ multiplex PCR; TCRdb's copy has only in-frame clones and leaves some out. This sample has about 15,000 clones, with 50% to 75% found just once. This clone showed up just a few times. The antigen is undetermined. Individuals with alopecia areata gave both lesional scalp punch biopsies and peripheral blood for collection. Regarding the study as a whole: In patients, TCRs were shared less clearly than in mice, and HLA may possibly be involved. Affected lesional scalp, above all in alopecia totalis/universalis, was more clonal than normal scalp.

This clonotype was sampled from a human donor with alopecia areata. This chain connects TRBV2 to TRBJ2-7; D might be TRBD1 or TRBD2, each matching 6 bases. Sequences were obtained from skin. The CDR3 loop is CATSKPGGTYYEQYF. CDR3 bases: TGTGCCACCTCCAAGCCCGGCGGGACATACTACGAGCAGTACTTC.